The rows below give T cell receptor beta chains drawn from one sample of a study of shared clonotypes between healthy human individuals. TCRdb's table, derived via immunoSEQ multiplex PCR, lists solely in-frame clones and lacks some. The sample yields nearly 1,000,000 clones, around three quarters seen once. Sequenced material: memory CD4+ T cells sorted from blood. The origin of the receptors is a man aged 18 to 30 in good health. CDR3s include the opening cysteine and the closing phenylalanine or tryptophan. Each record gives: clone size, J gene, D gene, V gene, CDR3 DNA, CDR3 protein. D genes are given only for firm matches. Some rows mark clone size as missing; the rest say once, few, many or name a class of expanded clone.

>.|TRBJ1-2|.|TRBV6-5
TGTGCCAGCAGTTACTCGCGAAAGCTTCAGGATGGCTACACCTTC
CASSYSRKLQDGYTF
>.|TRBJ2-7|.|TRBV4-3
TGCGCCAGCAGCCAAGATCAACTAAGCTCCTACGAGCAGTACTTC
CASSQDQLSSYEQYF
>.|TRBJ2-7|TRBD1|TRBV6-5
TGTGCCAGCAGTCCTTCGACAGGGGCCTACGAGCAGTACTTC
CASSPSTGAYEQYF
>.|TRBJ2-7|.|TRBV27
TGTGCCAGCAGTTTATCCCTCCAGGTTTCCTCCTACGAGCAGTACTTC
CASSLSLQVSSYEQYF
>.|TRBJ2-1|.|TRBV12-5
TGTGCTAGTGGTTTGGCAACGGGACTCTACAATGAGCAGTTCTTC
CASGLATGLYNEQFF
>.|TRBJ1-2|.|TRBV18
TGTGCCAGCTCAGGGCTATATGGCTACACCTTC
CASSGLYGYTF
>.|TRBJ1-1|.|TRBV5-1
TGCGCCAGCAGCTTGGCGGGGGCAAGGAACACTGAAGCTTTCTTT
CASSLAGARNTEAFF
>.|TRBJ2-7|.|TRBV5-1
TGCGCCAGCTACATATCGGGGAGGAACTACGAGCAGTACTTC
CASYISGRNYEQYF
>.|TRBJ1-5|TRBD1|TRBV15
TGTGCCACCAGCAGGGACAGGGGGGAACAGCCCCAGCATTTT
CATSRDRGEQPQHF
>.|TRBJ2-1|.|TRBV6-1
TGTGCCAGCTTCGGGGTGAGCTCCTACAATGAGCAGTTCTTC
CASFGVSSYNEQFF
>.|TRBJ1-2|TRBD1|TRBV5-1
TGCGCCAGCAGCTTGGTGAGACAGGGGCCGCCCTATGGCTACACCTTC
CASSLVRQGPPYGYTF
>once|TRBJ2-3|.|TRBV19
TGTGCCAGTAGGGGCGAGGGGGCAGGGAGGACAGATACGCAGTATTTT
CASRGEGAGRTDTQYF
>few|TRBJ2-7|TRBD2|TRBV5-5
TGTGCCAGCAGCTTGCGGCTAGCGGGAGTTTGGAACGAGCAGTACTTC
CASSLRLAGVWNEQYF
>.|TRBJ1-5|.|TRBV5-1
TGCGCCAGCAGCCAAACCCCTGGTCAGCCCCAGCATTTT
CASSQTPGQPQHF
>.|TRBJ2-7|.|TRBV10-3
TGTGCCATCAGTTACTCTGACATATACTACGAGCAGTACTTC
CAISYSDIYYEQYF
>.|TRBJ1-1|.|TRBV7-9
TGTGCCAGCAGCTTAGGGACAGCGGGCCAAGCTTTCTTT
CASSLGTAGQAFF
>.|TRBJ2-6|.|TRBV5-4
TGTGCCAGCAGCTTGGGGTCTGGGGCCAACGTCCTGACTTTC
CASSLGSGANVLTF
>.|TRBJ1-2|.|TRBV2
TGTGCCAGCAGTGAGGGAGGGGCTGGCTACACCTTC
CASSEGGAGYTF
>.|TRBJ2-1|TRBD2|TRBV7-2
TGTGCCAGCAGCCCCAAGAGCGGGGACTACAATGAGCAGTTCTTC
CASSPKSGDYNEQFF
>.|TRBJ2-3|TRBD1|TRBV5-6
TGTGCCAGCAACCGAGGGGGCCAGGATACGCAGTATTTT
CASNRGGQDTQYF
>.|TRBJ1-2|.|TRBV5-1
TGCGCCTCGGGGAATAACTATGGCTACACCTTC
CASGNNYGYTF
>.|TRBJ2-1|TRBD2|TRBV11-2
TGTGCCAGCAGCTTAGATCCGGCTAGCGGGAGGAGGCATGAGCAGTTCTTC
CASSLDPASGRRHEQFF
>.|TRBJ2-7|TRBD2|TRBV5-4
TGTGCCAGCAGCTTGTTATCCGGGACTAGCTTAAAGCAGTACTTC
CASSLLSGTSLKQYF
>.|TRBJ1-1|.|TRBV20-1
TGCAGTGCTAGAGTTGCAGTTGAAGCTTTCTTT
CSARVAVEAFF
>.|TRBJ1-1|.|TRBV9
TGTGCCAGCACGCTTTTCCCTGGGGATGAAGCTTTCTTT
CASTLFPGDEAFF
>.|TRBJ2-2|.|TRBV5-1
TGCGCCAGCAGCCCGGATGGCGACGTCCTCACCGGGGAGCTGTTTTTT
CASSPDGDVLTGELFF
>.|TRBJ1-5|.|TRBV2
TGTGCCAGCAGTGAAGGGAACAGTCAGCCCCAGCATTTT
CASSEGNSQPQHF
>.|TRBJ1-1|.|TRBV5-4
TGTGCCAGCAGCTTAAGGGGCCTGAACACTGAAGCTTTCTTT
CASSLRGLNTEAFF
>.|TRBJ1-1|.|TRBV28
TGTGCCAGCAGACCGGGTGGGGCGATCACTGAAGCTTTCTTT
CASRPGGAITEAFF
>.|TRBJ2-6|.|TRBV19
TGTGCCAGTAGAGGTGGGGCCAACGTCCTGACTTTC
CASRGGANVLTF
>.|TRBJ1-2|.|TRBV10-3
TGTGCCATCACGGACAGTAACTATGGCTACACCTTC
CAITDSNYGYTF
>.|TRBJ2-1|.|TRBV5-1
TGCGCCAGCAGCTTGGATCTGGCAACTGAGCAGTTCTTC
CASSLDLATEQFF
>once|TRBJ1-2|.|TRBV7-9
TGTGCCAGCAGCCCAGGGGCTGGGCTTGGCTACACCTTC
CASSPGAGLGYTF
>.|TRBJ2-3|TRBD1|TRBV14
TGTGCCAGCAGCTCCCGGGACAGGTCTGATGGAGATACGCAGTATTTT
CASSSRDRSDGDTQYF
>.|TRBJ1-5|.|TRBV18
TGTGCCAGCTCACCACCGGGGCAGGGTTTATGGCAGCCCCAGCATTTT
CASSPPGQGLWQPQHF
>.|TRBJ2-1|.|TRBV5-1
TGCGCCAGCAGCCAGCCGTCCAATGAGCAGTTCTTC
CASSQPSNEQFF
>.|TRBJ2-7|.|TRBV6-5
TGTGCCACCACACGGGACTACGAGCAGTACTTC
CATTRDYEQYF
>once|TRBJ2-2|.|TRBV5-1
TGCGCCAGCAGCTCCGGGACATCGAACACCGGGGAGCTGTTTTTT
CASSSGTSNTGELFF
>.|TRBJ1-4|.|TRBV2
TGTGCCAGCAGTGTTCTCCCTAGCGACGCGGAAAAACTGTTTTTT
CASSVLPSDAEKLFF
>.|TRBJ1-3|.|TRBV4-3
TGCGCCAGCAGCCGCCTCCACGCGGGTAACTCTGGAAACACCATATATTTT
CASSRLHAGNSGNTIYF
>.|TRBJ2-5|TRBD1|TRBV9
TGTGCCAGCAGCGTCCGACAGGGGAGGCAAGAGACCCAGTACTTC
CASSVRQGRQETQYF
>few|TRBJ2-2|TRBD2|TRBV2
TGTGCCAGCGGACTAGCGGGAGAGCTGTTTTTT
CASGLAGELFF